This section outlines one T cell receptor beta chain sequence together with its context. Its antigen remains unknown. It may be a read error: a sequence one base away is much more abundant. The CDR3 consists of 17 residues. Germline CDR1 reads SNHLY; CDR2 reads FYNNEI. This sample stems from a study of breast tumors, draining lymph nodes, adjacent tissues. Findings of the study overall: Tumor TCR diversity was below lymph nodes but above nontumor tissue.

Axillary draining lymph nodes of breast cancer patients supplied the node samples. TCRdb passed the multiplex PCR reads through MiXCR, listing each CDR3 protein once. The sample consists of about 230,000 distinct CDR3 sequences, about 32% of them appearing once. Material for sequencing was axillary lymph node tissue. The genes are TRBV2 and TRBJ1-5, with TRBD1 as a possible D gene (6 bases). The TCR sequence derives from a female donor with breast cancer. Some clones in this sample may be carry-over from other donors' samples. CDR3 bases: TGTGCCAGCAGCCAGGACAGTTCCTCATATAGCGATCAGCCCCAGCATTTT. This sequence encodes CASSQDSSSYSDQPQHF.